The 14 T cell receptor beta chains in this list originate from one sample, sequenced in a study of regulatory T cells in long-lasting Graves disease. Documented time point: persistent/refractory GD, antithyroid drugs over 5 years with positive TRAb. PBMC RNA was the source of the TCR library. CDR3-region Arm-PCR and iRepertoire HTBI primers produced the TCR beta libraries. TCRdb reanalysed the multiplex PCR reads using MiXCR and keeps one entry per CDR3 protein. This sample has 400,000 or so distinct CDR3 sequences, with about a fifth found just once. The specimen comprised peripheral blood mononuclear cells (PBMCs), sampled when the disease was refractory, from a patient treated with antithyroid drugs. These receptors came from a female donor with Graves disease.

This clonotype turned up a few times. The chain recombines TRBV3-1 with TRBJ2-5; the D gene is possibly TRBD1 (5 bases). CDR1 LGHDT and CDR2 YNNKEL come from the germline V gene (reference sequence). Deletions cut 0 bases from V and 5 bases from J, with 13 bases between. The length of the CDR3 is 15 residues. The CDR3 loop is CASSQDPQGWETQYF. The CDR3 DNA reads TGTGCCAGCAGCCAAGATCCCCAGGGATGGGAGACCCAGTACTTC.

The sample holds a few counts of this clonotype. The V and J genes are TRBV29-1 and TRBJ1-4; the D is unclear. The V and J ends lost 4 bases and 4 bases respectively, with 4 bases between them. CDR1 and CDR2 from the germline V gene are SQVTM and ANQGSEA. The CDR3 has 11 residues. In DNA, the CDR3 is TGCAGCGTTGCTGATAATGAAAAACTGTTTTTT. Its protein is CSVADNEKLFF. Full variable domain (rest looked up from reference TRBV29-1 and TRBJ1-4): SAVISQKPSRDICQRGTSLTIQCQVDSQVTMMFWYRQQPGQSLTLIATANQGSEATYESGFVIDKFPISRPNLTFSTLTVSNMSPEDSSIYLCSVADNEKLFFGSGTQLSVL.

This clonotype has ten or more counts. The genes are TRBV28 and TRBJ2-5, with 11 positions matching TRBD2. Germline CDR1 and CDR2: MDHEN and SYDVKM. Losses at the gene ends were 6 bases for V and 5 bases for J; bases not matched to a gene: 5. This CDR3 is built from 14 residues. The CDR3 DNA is TGTGCCAGCAGACCCGTAGCGGGAGGGGAGACCCAGTACTTC. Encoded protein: CASRPVAGGETQYF. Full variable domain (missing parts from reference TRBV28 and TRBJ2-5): DVKVTQSSRYLVKRTGEKVFLECVQDMDHENMFWYRQDPGLGLRLIYFSYDVKMKEKGDIPEGYSVSREKKERFSLILESASTNQTSMYLCASRPVAGGETQYFGPGTRLLVL.

CDR3 region: CSATDSSYEQYF. The DNA of the CDR3 is TGCAGTGCTACGGACTCCTCCTACGAGCAGTACTTC. This sequence joins TRBV20-1 and TRBJ2-7; D might be TRBD2 (5 bases). In germline, CDR1 is DFQATT, CDR2 SNEGSKA (reference sequence). V shed 4 bases and J shed 0 bases, with 7 bases lying between them. The CDR3 is made up of 12 amino acids.

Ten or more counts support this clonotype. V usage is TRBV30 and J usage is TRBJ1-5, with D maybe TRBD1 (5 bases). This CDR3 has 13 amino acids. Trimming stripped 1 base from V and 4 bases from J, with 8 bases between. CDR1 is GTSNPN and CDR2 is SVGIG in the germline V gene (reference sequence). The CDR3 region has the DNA TGTGCCTGGAGTGGGGGGGAGAATCAGCCCCAGCATTTT. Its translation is CAWSGGENQPQHF.

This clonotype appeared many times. For the CDR3, the DNA is TGTGCCAGCAGAACAGGGTTTGAGGAAGAAGAGACCCAGTACTTC. This gives the protein CASRTGFEEEETQYF. The chain carries TRBV6-1 and TRBJ2-5; TRBD1 might be the D (6 bases). This CDR3 is 15 amino acids long. Germline CDR1 reads MNHNS; CDR2 reads SASEGT. Trimming removed 6 bases from V and 3 bases from J, with 17 bases in between.

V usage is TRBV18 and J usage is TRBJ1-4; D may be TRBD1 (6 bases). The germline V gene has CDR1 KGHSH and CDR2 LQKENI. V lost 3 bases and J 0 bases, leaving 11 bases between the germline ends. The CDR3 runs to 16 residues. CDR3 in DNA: TGTGCCAGCTCACCCGGACAGTTTGCAACTAATGAAAAACTGTTTTTT. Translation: CASSPGQFATNEKLFF.

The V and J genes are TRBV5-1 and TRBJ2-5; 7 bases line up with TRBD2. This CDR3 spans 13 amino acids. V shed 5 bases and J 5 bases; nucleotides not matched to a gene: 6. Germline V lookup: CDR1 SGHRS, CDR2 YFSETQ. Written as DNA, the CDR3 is TGCGCCAGCAGGCGGGGGTTAGGTGAGACCCAGTACTTC. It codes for CASRRGLGETQYF.

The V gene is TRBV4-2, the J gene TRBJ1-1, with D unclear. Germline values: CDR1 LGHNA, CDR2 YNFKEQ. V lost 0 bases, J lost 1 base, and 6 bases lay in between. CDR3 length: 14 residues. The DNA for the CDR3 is TGTGCCAGCAGCCAAGAGGGCAAGAACACTGAAGCTTTCTTT. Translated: CASSQEGKNTEAFF.

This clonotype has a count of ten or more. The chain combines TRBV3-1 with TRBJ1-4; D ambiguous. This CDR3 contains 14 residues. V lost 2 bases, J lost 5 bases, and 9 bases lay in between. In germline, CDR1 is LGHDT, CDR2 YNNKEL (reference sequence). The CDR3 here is CASSQTRFNEKLFF. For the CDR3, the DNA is TGTGCCAGCAGCCAAACAAGGTTCAATGAAAAACTGTTTTTT.

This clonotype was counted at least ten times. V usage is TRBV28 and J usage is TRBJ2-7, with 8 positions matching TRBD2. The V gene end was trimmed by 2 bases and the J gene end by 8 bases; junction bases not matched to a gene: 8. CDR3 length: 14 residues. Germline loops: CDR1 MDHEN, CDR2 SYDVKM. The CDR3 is CASSLAGGPKKQYF. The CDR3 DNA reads TGTGCCAGCAGTTTAGCGGGAGGCCCTAAGAAGCAGTACTTC.

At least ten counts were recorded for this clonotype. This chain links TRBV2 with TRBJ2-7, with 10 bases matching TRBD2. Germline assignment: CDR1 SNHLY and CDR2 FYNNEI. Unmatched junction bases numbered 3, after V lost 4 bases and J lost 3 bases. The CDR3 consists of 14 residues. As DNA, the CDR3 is TGTGCCAGCAGTGTAATAGCGGGAGGCTACGAGCAGTACTTC. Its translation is CASSVIAGGYEQYF.

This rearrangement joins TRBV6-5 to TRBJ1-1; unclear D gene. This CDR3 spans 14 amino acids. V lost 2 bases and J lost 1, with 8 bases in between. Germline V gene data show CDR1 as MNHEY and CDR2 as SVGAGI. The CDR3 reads CASSYGEGNTEAFF. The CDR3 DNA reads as TGTGCCAGCAGTTACGGGGAAGGGAACACTGAAGCTTTCTTT.

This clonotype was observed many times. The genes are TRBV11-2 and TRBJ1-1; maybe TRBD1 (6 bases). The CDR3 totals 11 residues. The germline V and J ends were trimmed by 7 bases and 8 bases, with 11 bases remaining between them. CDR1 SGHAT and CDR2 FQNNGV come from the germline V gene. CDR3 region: CASNGGQEAFF. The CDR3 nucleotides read TGTGCCAGCAATGGGGGGCAAGAAGCTTTCTTT.